Presented here are 28 T cell receptor beta chains from one specimen sequenced in a study of T cells expressing NK-cell markers. No DNA is given; TCRdb re-called the 5' RACE reads and lists each CDR3 protein once. The sample table includes a few hundred thousand distinct CDR3 sequences. What was sequenced was blood T cells: a sorted CD56 or NKG2C T cell subset, CD4+ or CD8+ T cells, or bulk PBMC T cells (not recorded which). These receptors originate from a man aged 18-69 years in good health.

The chain employs TRBV28 and TRBJ2-2. CDR3 length equals 14 residues. From germline, CDR1 is MDHEN and CDR2 SYDVKM. The CDR3 spells CASSTISFTGELFF.

This chain connects TRBV6-1 to TRBJ2-1; the TRBD2 assignment by TCRdb is unverifiable without DNA. Germline CDR1 reads MNHNS; CDR2 reads SASEGT. The CDR3 contains 17 residues. CDR3 in amino acids: CASSVGTSGGPRNEQFF.

The chain is built from TRBV7-6 and TRBJ2-1; there is no DNA to check the TCRdb D call of TRBD2. Per the germline V gene, CDR1 is SGHVS and CDR2 is FNYEAQ. The CDR3 runs 17 residues. The chain's CDR3 is CASSKGTSGGRYNEQFF.

The chain couples TRBV20-1 to TRBJ2-5; the TCRdb D gene call, TRBD2, has no DNA to confirm it. Germline values: CDR1 DFQATT, CDR2 SNEGSKA (reference sequence). The CDR3 is made up of 16 amino acids. The CDR3: CSASFAGGRVRETQYF.

The genes are TRBV25-1 and TRBJ2-7; lacking DNA, the TRBD1 call made by TCRdb goes unchecked. The CDR3 loop spans 13 amino acids. Germline lookup yields CDR1 MGHDK and CDR2 SYGVNS. The CDR3 reads CASSMGGSYEQYF.

This sequence joins TRBV24-1 and TRBJ1-4; as DNA is missing, the TRBD1 call by TCRdb cannot be tested. The germline gives CDR1 KGHDR, CDR2 SFDVKD. This CDR3 spans 14 amino acids. The CDR3 protein is CATRPGPGNEKLFF.

The chain links TRBV6-1 to TRBJ2-7; the D call of TRBD1 rests on TCRdb alone, since no DNA is present to check it. Germline lookup yields CDR1 MNHNS and CDR2 SASEGT. CDR3 length: 14 amino acids. This CDR3 reads CASRQGQGVNEQYF.

The chain links TRBV6-1 to TRBJ2-4; no DNA is available, so the TRBD2 call from TCRdb remains unchecked. This CDR3 has 16 residues. Germline values: CDR1 MNHNS, CDR2 SASEGT. The CDR3 is CASRLGLSGGKNIQYF.

The chain recombines TRBV12-1 with TRBJ2-7; TCRdb's D call of TRBD1 is untestable without DNA. TRBV12-1 is flagged as a pseudogene. The CDR3 loop spans 15 amino acids. This chain's CDR3 is CASSFAPGQSYEQYF.

This chain joins TRBV21-1 and TRBJ2-5; the D call from TCRdb, TRBD1, cannot be confirmed without DNA. TRBV21-1 is a listed pseudogene. The CDR3 covers 17 residues. CDR3 region: CASSKGTRDRAFETQYF.

V usage is TRBV7-9 and J usage is TRBJ2-3; without DNA, the TCRdb call of TRBD2 cannot be checked. The germline V gene encodes CDR1 SEHNR and CDR2 FQNEAQ (reference sequence). CDR3 length: 16 amino acids. CDR3 in amino acids: CASSSGIAGLRDTQYF.

The V and J genes are TRBV5-6 and TRBJ2-2. CDR1 SGHDT and CDR2 YYEEEE come from the germline V gene. The CDR3 sequence is 14 residues long. CDR3 amino acids: CASSLAFSTGELFF. The full variable domain, in which reference TRBV5-6 and TRBJ2-2 provide the parts outside the CDR3, is DAGVTQSPTHLIKTRGQQVTLRCSPKSGHDTVSWYQQALGQGPQFIFQYYEEEERQRGNFPDRFSGHQFPNYSSELNVNALLLGDSALYLCASSLAFSTGELFFGEGSRLTVL.

The chain carries TRBV20-1 and TRBJ2-1; as DNA is missing, the TRBD1 call by TCRdb cannot be tested. Germline V gives CDR1 DFQATT, CDR2 SNEGSKA (reference sequence). This CDR3 contains 16 residues. The CDR3 protein is CSARAWGQGAVNEQFF.

The V gene is TRBV20-1, the J gene TRBJ1-1; TCRdb's D call of TRBD1 is untestable without DNA. Germline V gene sequence: CDR1 DFQATT, CDR2 SNEGSKA (reference sequence). The CDR3 length is 15 residues. This chain's CDR3 is CSASRPGRGHTEAFF.

This sequence joins TRBV6-5 and TRBJ1-3; with no DNA, the TCRdb D assignment of TRBD1 cannot be verified. Germline CDR1 reads MNHEY; CDR2 reads SVGAGI. This CDR3 is 15 amino acids long. The CDR3 here is CASSYLGQGGNTIYF.

The rearrangement links TRBV27 to TRBJ2-4; TCRdb picks TRBD1, but there is no DNA to check that call. This CDR3 has 14 residues. From germline, CDR1 is MNHEY and CDR2 SMNVEV (reference sequence). The CDR3 protein is CASSSTGRGNIQYF.

V is TRBV12-3 or TRBV12-4 and J is TRBJ1-1; TCRdb lists TRBD1, though no DNA is available to test this call. The CDR3 runs to 14 residues. This CDR3 reads CASSPGQRNTEAFF.

The chain uses TRBV27 and TRBJ1-5; TCRdb lists TRBD1, though no DNA is available to test this call. This CDR3 is 14 amino acids long. Germline loops: CDR1 MNHEY, CDR2 SMNVEV (reference sequence). CDR3 in amino acids: CASSPGTGFQPQHF.

The chain joins TRBV7-4 to TRBJ2-7; the TRBD2 assignment by TCRdb is unverifiable without DNA. Germline CDR1 reads SGHVT; CDR2 reads SQSDAQ. This CDR3 spans 16 amino acids. CDR3 amino acids: CASSLVDCFFPYEQYF.

The genes are TRBV3-1 and TRBJ2-2; TCRdb designates TRBD2, a call that cannot be tested without DNA. Germline CDR1 LGHDT, CDR2 YNNKEL (reference sequence). The CDR3 consists of 15 residues. Here the CDR3 reads CASILSGGVTGELFF. The full variable domain, with the rest looked up from reference TRBV3-1 and TRBJ2-2, is DTAVSQTPKYLVTQMGNDKSIKCEQNLGHDTMYWYKQDSKKFLKIMFSYNNKELIINETVPNRFSPKSPDKAHLNLHINSLELGDSAVYFCASILSGGVTGELFFGEGSRLTVL.

This chain connects TRBV15 to TRBJ2-5. Germline V gives CDR1 LNHNV, CDR2 YYDKDF (reference sequence). The CDR3 covers 15 residues. CDR3 amino acids: CATSRDPGMGETQYF.

The chain joins TRBV3-1 to TRBJ1-4; without DNA, the TCRdb call of TRBD1 cannot be checked. This CDR3 is built from 17 residues. In germline, CDR1 is LGHDT, CDR2 YNNKEL (reference sequence). The CDR3 loop reads CASSPIYQGETNEKLFF.

The V gene is TRBV29-1, the J gene TRBJ2-1; TCRdb designates TRBD2, a call that cannot be tested without DNA. Germline V gene data show CDR1 as SQVTM and CDR2 as ANQGSEA. The CDR3 extends over 15 amino acids. The CDR3: CSVAGGPSNYNEQFF.

This chain uses TRBV5-1 with TRBJ1-1; the TCRdb D gene call, TRBD1, has no DNA to confirm it. The CDR3 covers 15 residues. Germline-derived CDR1 and CDR2 are SGHRS and YFSETQ. The CDR3 reads CASRPGTGSQTEAFF.

The rearrangement links TRBV3-1 to TRBJ2-1. Germline CDR1 LGHDT, CDR2 YNNKEL (reference sequence). CDR3 length: 13 residues. CDR3 protein: CASSQGRLAEQFF.

The chain has TRBV2 and TRBJ2-2; TCRdb's D call, TRBD1, is unchecked because there is no DNA. CDR1 SNHLY and CDR2 FYNNEI come from the germline V gene. The CDR3 extends over 15 amino acids. The CDR3 spells CASMLSSPVGGELFF.

V and J are TRBV20-1 and TRBJ2-3; TCRdb designates TRBD2, a call that cannot be tested without DNA. The CDR3 has 18 residues. Germline CDR1 DFQATT, CDR2 SNEGSKA (reference sequence). The CDR3: CSASGTSGGGRLGDTQYF.

This chain links TRBV6-1 with TRBJ1-3; the D gene TCRdb calls, TRBD1, cannot be checked with no DNA. The CDR3 length is 14 residues. Germline-derived CDR1 and CDR2 are MNHNS and SASEGT. The CDR3 is CASTQGGQGNTIYF.